A single sample is the source of the 32 T cell receptor beta chains below, sequenced in a study of blood T cell repertoires in COVID-19. The protocol was immunoSEQ multiplex PCR, while the TCRdb copy is restricted to in-frame clones and leaves out a portion. The sample records 140,000 or so clones, around 85% being singletons. Sequences were obtained from peripheral blood. The receptors were sampled from a man in his forties or fifties with acute or convalescent COVID-19.

This chain links TRBV5-1 with TRBJ2-5, with TRBD2 identical over 8 bases. Germline V CDR1 and CDR2: SGHRS, YFSETQ. This CDR3 is 14 amino acids long. Losses at the gene ends were 8 bases for V and 1 base for J; bases not matched to a gene: 7. The CDR3, as DNA: TGCGCCAGTACTAGCGGCAACCTCCAAGAGACCCAGTACTTC. This sequence encodes CASTSGNLQETQYF.

This clone was seen just once. This sequence joins TRBV19 and TRBJ2-2; D is unresolved. The CDR3 spans 14 residues. CDR1 is LNHDA, CDR2 SQIVND, per germline (reference sequence). V dropped 2 bases and J dropped 1 base, with 5 bases sitting between them. The CDR3 DNA follows: TGTGCCAGTAGTATAAAACAGAACACCGGGGAGCTGTTTTTT. Amino acids: CASSIKQNTGELFF.

The V and J genes are TRBV7-6 and TRBJ2-3, with 12 positions matching TRBD1. Looked up from germline, CDR1 is SGHVS and CDR2 is FNYEAQ. The CDR3 extends over 16 amino acids. V lost 4 bases and J lost 4; bases outside the gene matches: 6. For the CDR3, the DNA is TGTGCCAGCAGCTACGGGACAGGGGGCTTGTCAGATACGCAGTATTTT. It codes for CASSYGTGGLSDTQYF.

The chain uses TRBV9 and TRBJ1-6; 7 nucleotides agree with TRBD1. The V gene's germline CDR1 is SGDLS and CDR2 YYNGEE. V dropped 2 bases and J dropped 6; count of bases not matched to a gene: 2. The CDR3 is 14 residues long. This CDR3 is CASSVTGSNSPLHF. Here the CDR3 DNA reads TGTGCCAGCAGCGTGACAGGGAGTAATTCACCCCTCCACTTT.

CDR3 DNA: TGTGCCAGCAGCAGCCCGACTAGCGGGATAAACGAGCAGTACTTC. It is translated as CASSSPTSGINEQYF. The J gene is TRBJ2-7, the V gene TRBV21-1; TRBD2, the table's D call, was not compared with the DNA. TRBV21-1 is termed a pseudogene. The CDR3 covers 15 residues.

The J gene is TRBJ1-5, the V gene TRBV29-1, with a weak D call TRBD1 (5 bases). The V gene lost 4 bases and the J gene lost 0 bases, with 7 bases spanning the gap. Germline CDR1 and CDR2: SQVTM and ANQGSEA. The CDR3 covers 13 residues. The CDR3 here is CSVAGNSNQPQHF. In DNA form, the CDR3 reads TGCAGCGTTGCAGGGAATAGCAATCAGCCCCAGCATTTT.

The rearrangement uses TRBV27 and TRBJ1-2; 8 bases match TRBD1. The V gene's germline CDR1 is MNHEY and CDR2 SMNVEV (reference sequence). CDR3 length equals 13 residues. V shed 3 bases and J 8 bases; nucleotides not matched to a gene: 5. CDR3: CASSFPGGEGYTF. The CDR3 bases are TGTGCCAGCAGTTTCCCAGGGGGCGAAGGCTACACCTTC.

The chain links TRBV5-1 to TRBJ1-1, with a possible D match to TRBD1 (6 bases). This CDR3 spans 16 amino acids. CDR1 and CDR2 from the germline V gene are SGHRS and YFSETQ. V was shortened by 4 bases and J by 0 bases, with 16 bases between the two germline ends. CDR3 region: CASSQGSGQMNTEAFF. Written as DNA, the CDR3 is TGCGCCAGCAGCCAGGGCTCCGGACAGATGAACACTGAAGCTTTCTTT.

V and J are TRBV11-1 and TRBJ1-1; D unclear. From germline, CDR1 is SGHAT and CDR2 FQDESV (reference sequence). This CDR3 has 14 residues. V was cut by 1 base and J by 6 bases, with 12 bases left in between. The CDR3 DNA is TGTGCCAGCAGCTTAGGTGGGAAGAGGGCTGAAGCTTTCTTT. It translates to CASSLGGKRAEAFF.

This clone was counted a few times. The rearrangement links TRBV6-2 or TRBV6-3 to TRBJ1-2, with TRBD1 as a possible D gene (5 bases). The CDR3 sequence is 15 residues long. Germline V gene sequence: CDR1 MNHEY, CDR2 SVGEGT. Trimming took off 2 bases at V and 4 bases at J, with 14 bases between the two ends. The CDR3 region is CASSYRAGPIYGYTF. The CDR3, as DNA: TGTGCCAGCAGTTACCGGGCAGGGCCTATCTATGGCTACACCTTC.

The V call is TRBV27, the J call TRBJ1-2, with 9 nucleotides matching TRBD1. The CDR3 sequence is 13 residues long. After removal of 6 bases from V and 7 bases from J, the junction contained 6 bases not matched to a gene. Per germline, CDR1 MNHEY and CDR2 SMNVEV (reference sequence). The CDR3 spells CASRLTDRGGYTF. The CDR3 DNA is TGTGCCAGCAGGCTAACGGACAGGGGTGGCTACACCTTC.

The chain joins TRBV6-4 to TRBJ1-4; 10 nucleotides line up with TRBD1. This CDR3 comprises 16 residues. Germline CDR1 is MRHNA and CDR2 is SNTAGT. V was clipped by 4 bases and J by 8 bases; unmatched bases: 10. The CDR3 region has the DNA TGTGCCAGCAGTGTATTCGGACAGGGGGAGCGGGAAAAACTGTTTTTT. It yields the protein CASSVFGQGEREKLFF.

The rearrangement uses TRBV5-6 and TRBJ1-2; possibly TRBD1 for D (6 bases). CDR1 and CDR2 (germline): SGHDT, YYEEEE. This CDR3 contains 14 residues. V was cut by 4 bases and J by 0 bases, with 10 bases left in between. The CDR3 loop reads CASSLYRANYGYTF. The DNA of the CDR3 is TGTGCCAGCAGCCTTTACAGGGCTAACTATGGCTACACCTTC.

The V gene is TRBV25-1, the J gene TRBJ2-5; 8 bases match TRBD1. V was clipped by 6 bases and J by 4 bases; unmatched bases: 7. The V gene's germline CDR1 is MGHDK and CDR2 SYGVNS. The CDR3 length is 14 residues. The DNA for the CDR3 is TGTGCCAGCAGGATTCCCGGGACAGGAGAGACCCAGTACTTC. This sequence encodes CASRIPGTGETQYF.

The chain employs TRBV18 and TRBJ1-5, with D perhaps matching TRBD1 (5 bases). The CDR3 sequence is 16 residues long. V dropped 6 bases and J dropped 6 bases, with 21 bases sitting between them. Germline loops: CDR1 KGHSH, CDR2 LQKENI. The CDR3 sequence: CASSPQGRGNAQPQHF. For the CDR3, the DNA is TGTGCCAGCTCCCCCCAGGGTCGAGGTAATGCTCAGCCCCAGCATTTT.

This clone has only one observation. The chain combines TRBV3-1 (or the pseudogene TRBV3-2) with TRBJ1-3; D may be TRBD1 (5 bases). Germline V gene sequence: CDR1 LGHDT, CDR2 YNNKEL (reference sequence). Trimming removed 1 base at V and 7 bases at J, with 11 bases between. CDR3 length equals 14 residues. The CDR3 region is CASSQVAGRNTIYF. DNA for the CDR3: TGTGCCAGCAGCCAAGTAGCAGGGAGGAACACCATATATTTT.

V is TRBV27 and J is TRBJ2-1; the match to TRBD2 covers 8 bases. The CDR3 consists of 19 residues. With 0 bases clipped from V and 8 bases from J, the junction kept 18 bases outside the gene matches. Per the germline V gene, CDR1 is MNHEY and CDR2 is SMNVEV (reference sequence). In nucleotides, the CDR3 is TGTGCCAGCAGTTTATCCCCTCGCGGGCGGGAGGACGGCCCCGATGAGCAGTTCTTC. Translation gives CASSLSPRGREDGPDEQFF.

The chain joins TRBV19 to TRBJ1-2; D uncertain. Germline CDR1 reads LNHDA; CDR2 reads SQIVND (reference sequence). Between the trimmed V and J ends, which lost 7 bases and 1 base, there was a span of 13 bases. CDR3 length: 14 amino acids. This CDR3 is CASTPGSNNYGYTF. The CDR3 nucleotides read TGTGCCAGTACCCCAGGCTCGAATAACTATGGCTACACCTTC.

The gene calls are TRBV19 and TRBJ1-1; TRBD1 might be the D (5 bases). V lost 2 bases, J lost 5 bases, and 9 bases lay in between. Germline-derived CDR1 and CDR2 are LNHDA and SQIVND (reference sequence). The length of the CDR3 is 13 residues. CDR3 protein: CASSILGGTEAFF. The CDR3 region has the DNA TGTGCCAGTAGTATACTCGGGGGTACTGAAGCTTTCTTT. The full variable domain, with the rest looked up from reference TRBV19 and TRBJ1-1, is DGGITQSPKYLFRKEGQNVTLSCEQNLNHDAMYWYRQDPGQGLRLIYYSQIVNDFQKGDIAEGYSVSREKKESFPLTVTSAQKNPTAFYLCASSILGGTEAFFGQGTRLTVV.

The rearrangement uses TRBV6-1 and TRBJ1-2; D is uncertain. The V end was cut by 1 base, the J end by 7 bases, with 7 bases between. The germline V gene has CDR1 MNHNS and CDR2 SASEGT. The CDR3 extends over 12 amino acids. CDR3 amino acids: CASSEEGGGYTF. Written as DNA, the CDR3 is TGTGCCAGCAGTGAAGAGGGAGGTGGCTACACCTTC.

The V and J genes are TRBV5-4 and TRBJ1-2; D may be TRBD1 (5 bases). Germline V lookup: CDR1 SGHNT, CDR2 YYREEE (reference sequence). The CDR3 consists of 12 residues. The ends were cut back, 3 bases at V and 5 bases at J, with 8 bases in the middle. CDR3 nucleotide sequence: TGTGCCAGCAGCTCAGACAGTTATGGCTACACCTTC. Its protein product is CASSSDSYGYTF.

The V and J genes are TRBV2 and TRBJ1-2, with TRBD1 matching over 10 bases. CDR1 SNHLY and CDR2 FYNNEI come from the germline V gene. V shed 6 bases, J shed 7 bases, and the junction held 11 bases outside the gene matches. CDR3 length: 15 residues. CDR3 DNA sequence: TGTGCCAGCAGAGAGGACAGGGGGGCCTACTTTGGCTACACCTTC. Residues: CASREDRGAYFGYTF.

The J gene is TRBJ2-5, the V gene TRBV24-1, with D maybe TRBD2 (5 bases). V lost 3 bases and J lost 7, with 11 bases in between. The germline V gene has CDR1 KGHDR and CDR2 SFDVKD. The length of the CDR3 is 13 residues. CDR3 in amino acids: CATSDGARGTQYF. The CDR3 DNA sequence: TGTGCCACCAGTGATGGCGCTCGGGGGACCCAGTACTTC.

The chain is built from TRBV5-4 and TRBJ1-4; 8 bases are shared with TRBD1. Germline CDR1 reads SGHNT; CDR2 reads YYREEE (reference sequence). V shed 2 bases, J shed 8 bases, and the junction held 11 bases outside the gene matches. The CDR3 runs to 16 residues. DNA for the CDR3: TGTGCCAGCAGCTTACTACCGGGACAGGTCGGAGAAAAACTGTTTTTT. Protein sequence: CASSLLPGQVGEKLFF.

The chain employs TRBV6-1 and TRBJ2-7; D might be TRBD2 (5 bases). The CDR3 totals 15 residues. CDR1 and CDR2 (germline): MNHNS, SASEGT. The V end was cut by 7 bases, the J end by 3 bases, with 19 bases between. The CDR3 is CASKDPGISFYEQYF. CDR3 DNA: TGTGCCAGCAAGGACCCCGGGATTAGTTTCTACGAGCAGTACTTC.

V is TRBV19 and J is TRBJ2-1; the D gene is possibly TRBD1 (6 bases). The germline V and J ends were trimmed by 3 bases and 2 bases, with 14 bases remaining between them. CDR1 and CDR2 (germline): LNHDA, SQIVND (reference sequence). This CDR3 has 16 amino acids. The CDR3 DNA is TGTGCCAGTAGTATCAACTCAGGGGACCCCTACAATGAGCAGTTCTTC. It encodes CASSINSGDPYNEQFF.

The V and J genes are TRBV19 and TRBJ1-5; no definite D call. CDR1 LNHDA and CDR2 SQIVND come from the germline V gene (reference sequence). The CDR3 contains 13 residues. Trimming left V 8 bases short and J 3 bases short, with 11 bases between. The CDR3 loop is CASGSRPNQPQHF. The CDR3 coding sequence is TGTGCCAGTGGCTCTAGGCCCAATCAGCCCCAGCATTTT. Full variable domain (remainder filled in from reference TRBV19 and TRBJ1-5): DGGITQSPKYLFRKEGQNVTLSCEQNLNHDAMYWYRQDPGQGLRLIYYSQIVNDFQKGDIAEGYSVSREKKESFPLTVTSAQKNPTAFYLCASGSRPNQPQHFGDGTRLSIL.

This chain connects TRBV19 to TRBJ2-1, with D unclear. Deletions cut 6 bases from V and 0 bases from J, with 12 bases between. Germline V lookup: CDR1 LNHDA, CDR2 SQIVND (reference sequence). The CDR3 extends over 15 amino acids. The CDR3 DNA reads as TGTGCCAGTAGGACAAGCATAAGCTCCTACAATGAGCAGTTCTTC. As protein: CASRTSISSYNEQFF.

The chain joins TRBV19 to TRBJ2-1; TRBD2 aligns across 10 bases. V dropped 5 bases and J dropped 3; count of bases not matched to a gene: 10. This CDR3 contains 17 residues. Germline lookup yields CDR1 LNHDA and CDR2 SQIVND (reference sequence). The CDR3: CASSGEKREGHYNEQFF. CDR3 DNA: TGTGCCAGTAGTGGAGAAAAGCGGGAGGGTCACTACAATGAGCAGTTCTTC.

The chain combines TRBV5-6 with TRBJ2-7; 9 bases fit TRBD2. There are 16 residues in the CDR3. After removal of 0 bases from V and 7 bases from J, the junction contained 11 bases not matched to a gene. CDR1 and CDR2 from the germline V gene are SGHDT and YYEEEE. CDR3 sequence reads: CASSLGLAALGFEQYF. CDR3 DNA sequence: TGTGCCAGCAGCTTGGGACTAGCGGCTCTAGGGTTTGAGCAGTACTTC.

The chain employs TRBV6-6 and TRBJ2-7; 10 bases agree with TRBD2. CDR3 length: 12 residues. The junction had 8 bases not matched to a gene; V was cut back by 11 bases and J by 7 bases. Germline CDR1 reads MNHNY; CDR2 reads SVGAGI (reference sequence). In nucleotides, the CDR3 is TGTGCCGCGCTGACTAGCGGGCGGGAGCAGTACTTC. Translated, it gives CAALTSGREQYF.

This chain links TRBV4-2 with TRBJ2-3, with D possibly matching TRBD2 (6 bases). The CDR3 length is 15 residues. The V and J ends lost 4 bases and 2 bases respectively, with 13 bases between them. Germline assignment: CDR1 LGHNA and CDR2 YNFKEQ. The CDR3 DNA follows: TGTGCCAGCAGCCCAGGGACTGTACACACAGATACGCAGTATTTT. Protein product: CASSPGTVHTDTQYF.